These 27 T cell receptor beta chains were all obtained from the same sample, sequenced in a study of blood T cells in healthy people across ages (dated by TCRdb to the mid-2010s). Receptor amplification or capture employed 5' RACE. TCRdb names Illumina HiSeq 2500 as the instrument used. A second roughly 6 to 12 cycle PCR used a sample-barcoded 5' primer and a J-beta primer mix. TCRdb reran the public reads through fastp at Q25 and MiXCR, keeping productive beta chains. Rows with one shared CDR3 protein collapse into an entry with the most common genes and DNA. Counted in this sample were nearly 800,000 distinct CDR3 sequences; about 61% of them appeared once. The leading ten clones occupy more than 25% of the sample. The sample was blood. The receptor source for this set is a man aged 40-50 years in good health.

This clonotype has more than one count but fewer than ten. The V and J genes are TRBV12-3 or TRBV12-4 and TRBJ2-7, with D unclear. The CDR3 has 18 amino acids. The germline V and J ends were trimmed by 3 bases and 5 bases, with 26 bases remaining between them. The CDR3 region is CASSFLGPLVVGHNEQYF. The CDR3 coding sequence is TGTGCCAGCAGTTTTCTGGGCCCCTTAGTTGTCGGGCACAACGAGCAGTACTTC.

In its sample, this clonotype was seen many times. The chain has TRBV20-1 and TRBJ2-5, with 12 bases identical to TRBD1. From germline, CDR1 is DFQATT and CDR2 SNEGSKA (reference sequence). This CDR3 has 16 residues. The V segment lost 2 bases and the J segment 5 bases; nucleotides outside the gene matches: 9. CDR3 sequence: CSARRPGQGAGETQYF. CDR3 in DNA: TGCAGTGCTAGAAGGCCGGGACAGGGGGCCGGTGAGACCCAGTACTTC.

This chain connects TRBV20-1 to TRBJ2-7; D is possibly TRBD2 (5 bases). This CDR3 has 10 residues. CDR1 is DFQATT and CDR2 is SNEGSKA in the germline V gene (reference sequence). Trimming took 1 base from V and 7 from J, leaving 5 bases between them. CDR3 loop: CSARGGEQYF. Written as DNA, the CDR3 is TGCAGTGCTAGAGGAGGGGAGCAGTACTTC.

The chain carries TRBV7-2 and TRBJ2-1, with unresolved D. CDR3 length: 13 residues. Germline assignment: CDR1 SGHTA and CDR2 FQGNSA. V was trimmed by 4 bases and J by 7 bases, leaving 11 bases between them. The CDR3 sequence is CASSSLVGNEQFF. The DNA of the CDR3 is TGTGCCAGCAGCTCGTTAGTTGGGAATGAGCAGTTCTTC. The whole variable domain, filled in from reference TRBV7-2 and TRBJ2-1, reads GAGVSQSPSNKVTEKGKDVELRCDPISGHTALYWYRQSLGQGLEFLIYFQGNSAPDKSGLPSDRFSAERTGGSVSTLTIQRTQQEDSAVYLCASSSLVGNEQFFGPGTRLTVL.

The genes are TRBV12-3 or TRBV12-4 and TRBJ2-5; D ambiguous. Trimming stripped 3 bases from V and 4 bases from J, with 9 bases between. The CDR3 runs to 13 residues. The CDR3 region is CASSFGQLETQYF. CDR3 DNA: TGTGCCAGCAGTTTTGGCCAGCTAGAGACCCAGTACTTC.

The chain uses TRBV28 and TRBJ1-5, with unresolved D. Trimming took 2 bases from V and 6 from J, leaving 14 bases between them. Germline-derived CDR1 and CDR2 are MDHEN and SYDVKM. The length of the CDR3 is 15 residues. The CDR3 sequence: CASSLGRLGFQPQHF. CDR3 nucleotide sequence: TGTGCCAGCAGTTTAGGCCGCCTAGGTTTTCAGCCCCAGCATTTT.

This clonotype was counted a few times. The chain employs TRBV7-3 and TRBJ1-6, with 7 nucleotides matching TRBD1. CDR1 is SGHTA and CDR2 is FQGTGA in the germline V gene. This CDR3 spans 15 amino acids. V shed 2 bases and J 7 bases; nucleotides not matched to a gene: 5. CDR3 in DNA: TGTGCCAGCAGCTTACAGACAGGGACGAATTCACCCCTCCACTTT. Protein product: CASSLQTGTNSPLHF.

The chain joins TRBV5-1 to TRBJ2-1; D ambiguous. V was clipped by 7 bases and J by 6 bases, with 14 bases between them. Per germline, CDR1 SGHRS and CDR2 YFSETQ. The CDR3 covers 13 residues. The CDR3 spells CASRVPNTNEQFF. For the CDR3, the DNA is TGCGCCAGCCGGGTCCCTAATACCAATGAGCAGTTCTTC.

V is TRBV6-2 or TRBV6-3 and J is TRBJ1-5; TRBD1 matches at 7 bases. Germline CDR1 is MNHEY and CDR2 is SVGEGT. J was trimmed by 7 bases and V by 5 bases; bases with no gene match: 11. The CDR3 contains 15 residues. CDR3 DNA sequence: TGTGCCAGCAGTGGGGCAGGGGGTATGGGGCAGCCCCAGCATTTT. As protein: CASSGAGGMGQPQHF.

This clonotype was seen only a few times. A much larger clonotype is one base distant, so this may be a read error. The chain uses TRBV15 and TRBJ2-7, with TRBD2 as a possible D gene (6 bases). CDR1 LNHNV and CDR2 YYDKDF come from the germline V gene (reference sequence). The CDR3 loop spans 14 amino acids. The CDR3 reads CAASRARGNYEQYF. DNA of the CDR3: TGTGCCGCCAGCAGAGCGCGGGGAAACTACGAGCAGTACTTC. Full variable domain (outside the CDR3, taken from reference TRBV15 and TRBJ2-7): DAMVIQNPRYQVTQFGKPVTLSCSQTLNHNVMYWYQQKSSQAPKLLFHYYDKDFNNEADTPDNFQSRRPNTSFCFLDIRSPGLGDTAMYLCAASRARGNYEQYFGPGTRLTVT.

Notes on this clonotype: One end of the junction does not line up with germline, which may come from a read error. This chain joins TRBV2 and TRBJ2-1, with 11 bases identical to TRBD2. From germline, CDR1 is SNHLY and CDR2 FYNNEI. CDR3 length: 16 residues. The CDR3 DNA sequence: TGTGCCACCAGTGCCGGAGCTAGCGGGGGGTACAATGAGCAGTTCTTC. Protein product: CATSAGASGGYNEQFF.

About this clonotype itself: Germline and junction disagree at one end, which may indicate a read error. The J gene is TRBJ2-1, the V gene TRBV25-1; D is ambiguous. The CDR3 contains 11 residues. Germline values: CDR1 MGHDK, CDR2 SYGVNS. The CDR3 loop is CACSSSQKLFF. The CDR3 nucleotides read TGTGCCTGCAGCTCATCACAGAAGCTGTTCTTC.

This clonotype was seen only once. The chain couples TRBV7-2 to TRBJ2-1; 11 bases align to TRBD2. This CDR3 contains 16 residues. CDR1 SGHTA and CDR2 FQGNSA come from the germline V gene. J lost 7 bases, V lost 5 bases, and 10 bases had no gene match. CDR3 nucleotides: TGTGCCAGCAGCCTCTATAGCGGGGGGGCTGGAAATGAGCAGTTCTTC. Its translation: CASSLYSGGAGNEQFF.

The CDR3 bases are TGTGCCAGCAGCTTAGAGGGACAGGGGTTCAATGAGCAGTTCTTC. This sequence encodes CASSLEGQGFNEQFF. V is TRBV7-7 and J is TRBJ2-1; 10 bases align to TRBD1. The V gene end was trimmed by 1 base and the J gene end by 6 bases; junction bases not matched to a gene: 3. Germline V lookup: CDR1 SSHAT, CDR2 FNYEAQ (reference sequence). The CDR3 spans 15 residues.

This clonotype was seen more than once but under ten times. The chain has TRBV6-5 and TRBJ2-2; D not certain. Per germline, CDR1 MNHEY and CDR2 SVGAGI. The CDR3 has 14 residues. Deletions cut 6 bases from V and 1 base from J, with 9 bases between. CDR3: CASSLLVNTGELFF. In nucleotides, the CDR3 is TGTGCCAGCAGCCTACTGGTGAACACCGGGGAGCTGTTTTTT.

The chain joins TRBV4-1 to TRBJ2-7; unclear D gene. Trimming cost V 0 bases and J 6 bases, with 9 bases left between them. Germline CDR1 and CDR2: MGHRA and YSYEKL. The CDR3 contains 13 residues. The CDR3 DNA is TGCGCCAGCAGCCAAGATCCCCTTCGCGAGCAGTACTTC. Translating gives CASSQDPLREQYF.

This chain connects TRBV29-1 to TRBJ2-5, with 7 bases identical to TRBD1. V was clipped by 4 bases and J by 1 base; unmatched bases: 3. Germline V gene data show CDR1 as SQVTM and CDR2 as ANQGSEA. This CDR3 region has 13 residues. CDR3 nucleotide sequence: TGCAGCGTTGGAGGACAGGTCCAAGAGACCCAGTACTTC. It codes for CSVGGQVQETQYF.

The chain carries TRBV7-3 and TRBJ2-1; no definite D call. The CDR3 extends over 13 amino acids. CDR1 and CDR2 (germline): SGHTA, FQGTGA. Trimming took off 3 bases at V and 7 bases at J, with 10 bases between the two ends. The CDR3 spells CASSFLRLNEQFF. The CDR3 DNA reads as TGTGCCAGCAGCTTTCTCAGGCTGAATGAGCAGTTCTTC.

This clonotype has only one observation. The gene calls are TRBV13 and TRBJ2-1, with D perhaps TRBD2 (5 bases). Germline V gene data show CDR1 as PRHDT and CDR2 as FYEKMQ (reference sequence). Deletions cut 4 bases from V and 7 bases from J, with 20 bases between. The CDR3 has 16 residues. The CDR3 bases are TGTGCCAGCAGCTCGCCGACCGGGATCACGGGTAATGAGCAGTTCTTC. This sequence encodes CASSSPTGITGNEQFF.

This chain connects TRBV12-3 or TRBV12-4 to TRBJ2-5, with 11 bases matching TRBD2. The V gene end was trimmed by 4 bases and the J gene end by 5 bases; junction bases not matched to a gene: 12. This CDR3 is built from 17 residues. Written as DNA, the CDR3 is TGTGCCAGCAGTTACGAGCGCCGACTAGCGGGGAGGGAGACCCAGTACTTC. Amino acid sequence: CASSYERRLAGRETQYF.

This sequence joins TRBV20-1 and TRBJ1-1, with 9 bases matching TRBD1. The CDR3 is 14 amino acids. Germline V gives CDR1 DFQATT, CDR2 SNEGSKA (reference sequence). The junction had 5 bases not matched to a gene; V was cut back by 6 bases and J by 0 bases. The DNA for the CDR3 is TGCAGTGCCTTGGGACAGGGCATGAACACTGAAGCTTTCTTT. This gives the protein CSALGQGMNTEAFF.

This clonotype came up a few times. The chain couples TRBV14 to TRBJ2-4, with 8 bases identical to TRBD2. Germline V lookup: CDR1 SGHDN, CDR2 FVKESK. This CDR3 region has 19 residues. V gave up 4 bases and J gave up 0 bases; unmatched junction bases: 14. The chain's CDR3 is CASSPRGGRGKIAKNIQYF. For the CDR3, the DNA is TGTGCCAGCAGCCCCCGGGGGGGCAGGGGAAAAATAGCCAAAAACATTCAGTACTTC.

The genes are TRBV7-9 and TRBJ2-7; D uncertain. V gave up 5 bases and J gave up 0 bases, with 11 bases separating them. The germline V gene encodes CDR1 SEHNR and CDR2 FQNEAQ (reference sequence). The CDR3 contains 14 residues. The DNA for the CDR3 is TGTGCCAGCAGCCTATCAGAGAACTCCTACGAGCAGTACTTC. This gives the protein CASSLSENSYEQYF.

This clonotype was counted between two and nine times. The J gene is TRBJ2-7, the V gene TRBV5-6; maybe TRBD1 (5 bases). The CDR3 runs 15 residues. CDR1 and CDR2 from the germline V gene are SGHDT and YYEEEE. The V gene lost 2 bases and the J gene lost 5 bases, with 17 bases spanning the gap. The CDR3 DNA reads TGTGCCAGCAGCTTTTCCGCAGGGATTGTGAACGAGCAGTACTTC. Its translation is CASSFSAGIVNEQYF.

The gene calls are TRBV11-1 and TRBJ2-5, with D possibly being TRBD2 (5 bases). Trimming took 2 bases from V and 0 from J, leaving 7 bases between them. CDR1 SGHAT and CDR2 FQDESV come from the germline V gene (reference sequence). The CDR3 runs 14 residues. The CDR3 loop reads CASSLRGNQETQYF. The DNA of the CDR3 is TGTGCCAGCAGCTTACGGGGAAACCAAGAGACCCAGTACTTC.

This clonotype came up a few times. J is TRBJ2-1 and V is TRBV5-1; 8 nucleotides line up with TRBD1. The germline gives CDR1 SGHRS, CDR2 YFSETQ. V shed 5 bases, J shed 0 bases, and the junction held 7 bases outside the gene matches. CDR3 size: 16 residues. CDR3 residues: CASRSPTGDSYNEQFF. CDR3 nucleotide sequence: TGCGCCAGCAGGTCCCCGACAGGGGACTCCTACAATGAGCAGTTCTTC.

This clonotype has only a few counts. V usage is TRBV27 and J usage is TRBJ1-2; a possible D gene is TRBD1 (5 bases). The CDR3 totals 13 residues. V lost 9 bases and J lost 0, with 11 bases in between. CDR1 is MNHEY, CDR2 SMNVEV, per germline (reference sequence). The CDR3 region is CASTGASNYGYTF. The CDR3 coding sequence is TGTGCCAGTACAGGAGCTTCTAACTATGGCTACACCTTC.